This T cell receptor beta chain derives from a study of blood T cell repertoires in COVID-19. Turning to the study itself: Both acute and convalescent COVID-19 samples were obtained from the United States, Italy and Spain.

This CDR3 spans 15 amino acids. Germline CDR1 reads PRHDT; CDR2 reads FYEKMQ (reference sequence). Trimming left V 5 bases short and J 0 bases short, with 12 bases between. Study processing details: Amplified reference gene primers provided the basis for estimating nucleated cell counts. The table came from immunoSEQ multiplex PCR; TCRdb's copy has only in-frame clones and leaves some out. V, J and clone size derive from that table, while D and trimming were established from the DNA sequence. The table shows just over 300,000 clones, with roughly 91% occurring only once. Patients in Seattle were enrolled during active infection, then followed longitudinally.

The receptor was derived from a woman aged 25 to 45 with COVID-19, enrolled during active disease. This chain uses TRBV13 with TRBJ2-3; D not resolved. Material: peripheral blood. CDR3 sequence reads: CASSPQIISTDTQYF. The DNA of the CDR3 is TGTGCCAGCAGCCCCCAGATAATTAGCACAGATACGCAGTATTTT.